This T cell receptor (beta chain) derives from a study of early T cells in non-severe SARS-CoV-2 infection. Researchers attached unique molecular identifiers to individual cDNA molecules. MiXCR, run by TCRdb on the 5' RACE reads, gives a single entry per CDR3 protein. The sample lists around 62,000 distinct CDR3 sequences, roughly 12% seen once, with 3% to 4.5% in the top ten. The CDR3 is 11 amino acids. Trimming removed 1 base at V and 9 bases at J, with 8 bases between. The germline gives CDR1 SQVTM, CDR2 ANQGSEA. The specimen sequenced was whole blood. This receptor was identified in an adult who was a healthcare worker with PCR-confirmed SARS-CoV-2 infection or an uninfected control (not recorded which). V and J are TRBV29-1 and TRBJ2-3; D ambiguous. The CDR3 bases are TGCAGCGTTGAAGGTCCGGAAACGCAGTATTTT. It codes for CSVEGPETQYF.